One T cell receptor (beta chain) is described in this entry. This record comes from a study of blood T cell repertoires in COVID-19. Across the study: The origin of the acute and convalescent COVID-19 samples was the United States, Italy and Spain. T cells, B-cell-depleted T cells, or PBMCs provided the cDNA or gDNA that served as material.

Patients at the Seattle site were enrolled during active infection and followed longitudinally. The germline gives CDR1 SGHTA, CDR2 FQGTGA. The CDR3 totals 15 residues. Trimming pared 5 bases from V and 3 bases from J, leaving 14 bases between. In the original analysis: Scientists estimated how many nucleated cells there were by amplifying reference gene primers. The table came from immunoSEQ multiplex PCR; TCRdb's copy has only in-frame clones and leaves some out. That table gives V, J and clone size, and the DNA gave D and trimming. The table lists roughly 100,000 clones, about 85% of them singletons.

Sequencing was carried out using peripheral blood. The receptor was derived from a woman in her forties or fifties with COVID-19, enrolled during active disease. The gene calls are TRBV7-3 and TRBJ1-5; D is uncertain. In DNA, the CDR3 is TGTGCCAGCAGCCCCCCCCGGTCCGTCAATCAGCCCCAGCATTTT. This gives the protein CASSPPRSVNQPQHF.